Shown below are 23 T cell receptor beta chains from a single sample sequenced in a study of blood T cell repertoires in COVID-19 (dated by TCRdb to the early 2020s). Library preparation used the immunoSEQ multiplex PCR assay. TCRdb obtained this table from immuneACCESS and retained in-frame rearrangements with V and J assigned. These tables miss some clones; where compared with another copy, unresolved V genes account for less than half of the shortfall, and the remainder is unexplained. The sample includes 190,000 or so clones, with less than 95% observed a single time. 0.6% to 0.9% of the sample lies in the top ten. Sequenced sample: peripheral blood. These receptors came from a man aged 25-45 years with COVID-19, enrolled during active disease.

This clone was recorded only once. The same CDR3 can be traced to other DNA sequences in this sample. The chain uses TRBV7-2 and TRBJ2-5; D unclear. The V end was cut by 11 bases, the J end by 0 bases, with 10 bases between. There are 12 residues in the CDR3. Germline lookup yields CDR1 SGHTA and CDR2 FQGNSA. The DNA for the CDR3 is TGTGCCTCGTCCCCGTACCAAGAGACCCAGTACTTC. Residues: CASSPYQETQYF.

This rearrangement joins TRBV25-1 to TRBJ1-2; D possibly corresponds to TRBD1 (5 bases). Germline lookup yields CDR1 MGHDK and CDR2 SYGVNS. Trimming shortened V by 3 bases and J by 8 bases, and 13 bases separated the two germline ends. The length of the CDR3 is 13 residues. CDR3 DNA sequence: TGTGCCAGCAGTGAGCAGTGGAGGGGCGGCTACACCTTC. Translated: CASSEQWRGGYTF.

V is TRBV12-2 and J is TRBJ2-3; the table's D call TRBD2 went unverified against the DNA. TRBV12-2 is recorded as a pseudogene. The length of the CDR3 is 15 residues. For the CDR3, the DNA is TGTGCAAGTCGCTTGACTAGCGGGGGTCCAGATACGCAGTATTTT. It yields the protein CASRLTSGGPDTQYF.

V usage is TRBV6-6 and J usage is TRBJ2-7, with a weak D call TRBD2 (5 bases). The CDR3 runs to 15 residues. The V end lost 3 bases, the J end lost 5 bases, and 17 bases lay between the germline ends. Germline CDR1 is MNHNY and CDR2 is SVGAGI (reference sequence). CDR3 sequence: CASSYVWRGYHEQYF. CDR3 sequence (DNA): TGTGCCAGCAGTTATGTCTGGAGAGGGTACCACGAGCAGTACTTC.

The chain combines TRBV4-1 with TRBJ1-1, with 7 positions matching TRBD1. Germline V gene sequence: CDR1 MGHRA, CDR2 YSYEKL. CDR3 size: 16 residues. Germline trimming cut 2 bases from V and 0 bases from J; bases unmatched to any gene: 6. The CDR3 nucleotides read TGCGCCAGCAGCCAACCTTCGACAGGGCTGAACACTGAAGCTTTCTTT. It is translated as CASSQPSTGLNTEAFF.

The rearrangement uses TRBV4-1 and TRBJ1-6; the D gene is possibly TRBD1 (6 bases). The CDR3 has 15 residues. Trimming cost V 1 base and J 8 bases, with 12 bases left between them. Germline CDR1 reads MGHRA; CDR2 reads YSYEKL. The CDR3 region is CASSQVWAGDSPLHF. The CDR3 DNA is TGCGCCAGCAGCCAAGTTTGGGCAGGGGATTCACCCCTCCACTTT.

The rearrangement joins TRBV5-1 to TRBJ2-5; 13 nucleotides agree with TRBD2. CDR3 length: 16 residues. Germline CDR1 reads SGHRS; CDR2 reads YFSETQ. After removal of 4 bases from V and 5 bases from J, the junction contained 8 bases not matched to a gene. As DNA, the CDR3 is TGCGCCAGCAGCGGAAAACTAGCGGGGGGGCCTGAGACCCAGTACTTC. Translation gives CASSGKLAGGPETQYF.

This sequence joins TRBV5-1 and TRBJ1-6, with TRBD1 matching 11 bases. V dropped 6 bases and J dropped 8; count of bases not matched to a gene: 4. The CDR3 runs 14 residues. The germline V gene has CDR1 SGHRS and CDR2 YFSETQ. For the CDR3, the DNA is TGCGCCAGCACATCGGGACAGGGGGATTCACCCCTCCACTTT. It translates to CASTSGQGDSPLHF.

The rearrangement links TRBV6-5 to TRBJ2-1, with no clear D. CDR3 size: 15 residues. Germline V gives CDR1 MNHEY, CDR2 SVGAGI. V lost 2 bases to trimming and J lost 1 base, with 9 bases between them. The CDR3 is CASSYGPGSYNEQFF. The CDR3 DNA reads as TGTGCCAGCAGTTACGGGCCCGGATCCTACAATGAGCAGTTCTTC.

The genes are TRBV4-1 and TRBJ2-3; D is unresolved. The CDR3 is 13 amino acids. Per the germline V gene, CDR1 is MGHRA and CDR2 is YSYEKL. V gave up 3 bases and J gave up 3 bases, with 7 bases separating them. The CDR3 spells CASSQGDTDTQYF. The CDR3 nucleotides are TGCGCCAGCAGCCAGGGCGATACAGATACGCAGTATTTT.

This clone is medium-sized (0.01 to 0.1%) by share. The chain employs TRBV6-5 and TRBJ1-3; the match to TRBD1 covers 8 bases. Germline V gene lookup returns CDR1 MNHEY and CDR2 SVGAGI. This CDR3 spans 12 amino acids. V shed 10 bases and J 8 bases; nucleotides not matched to a gene: 7. Here the CDR3 DNA reads TGTGCCACAGAGGACAGGGAAGACACCATATATTTT. Translation: CATEDREDTIYF.

The chain carries TRBV12-3 or TRBV12-4 and TRBJ1-3; D is ambiguous. The V and J ends lost 6 bases and 1 base respectively, with 7 bases between them. The CDR3 contains 13 residues. CDR3 region: CASSGTSGNTIYF. The CDR3 DNA is TGTGCCAGCAGCGGTACTTCTGGAAACACCATATATTTT.

The chain recombines TRBV5-1 with TRBJ2-3; 10 bases agree with TRBD2. With 5 bases clipped from V and 4 bases from J, the junction kept 4 bases outside the gene matches. This CDR3 contains 14 residues. CDR1 is SGHRS, CDR2 YFSETQ, per germline. CDR3 nucleotide sequence: TGCGCCAGCAGTCTAGCGGGGGCGGCAGATACGCAGTATTTT. Protein sequence: CASSLAGAADTQYF.

V gene TRBV4-1 combines with J gene TRBJ2-7, with TRBD2 identical over 7 bases. V lost 4 bases, J lost 2 bases, and 8 bases stayed unmatched. The CDR3 length is 15 residues. Germline CDR1 and CDR2: MGHRA and YSYEKL. The CDR3: CASSPPGGLTYEQYF. In DNA form, the CDR3 reads TGCGCCAGCAGCCCTCCGGGAGGCCTTACCTACGAGCAGTACTTC.

This clone came up once. V and J are TRBV7-9 and TRBJ1-4; D is perhaps TRBD1 (6 bases). The V and J ends lost 2 bases and 8 bases respectively, with 18 bases between them. Germline CDR1 SEHNR, CDR2 FQNEAQ (reference sequence). The CDR3 is made up of 16 amino acids. The CDR3 nucleotides are TGTGCCAGCAGCTTATTTCCCGGGACAATGGTAGAAAAACTGTTTTTT. Residues: CASSLFPGTMVEKLFF.

V gene TRBV29-1 combines with J gene TRBJ1-2; 7 nucleotides line up with TRBD1. V was clipped by 5 bases and J by 0 bases; unmatched bases: 3. The length of the CDR3 is 13 residues. CDR1 is SQVTM and CDR2 is ANQGSEA in the germline V gene. CDR3 bases: TGCAGCGTTACAGGGGACACTAACTATGGCTACACCTTC. It yields the protein CSVTGDTNYGYTF.

DNA of the CDR3: TGTGCCAGCAGCCCTAGGGGTCAGGATACGCAGTATTTT. Translation gives CASSPRGQDTQYF. The chain carries TRBV3-1 (or the pseudogene TRBV3-2) and TRBJ2-3, with D maybe TRBD1 (5 bases). CDR3 length equals 13 residues. Trimming left V 4 bases short and J 6 bases short, with 11 bases between. CDR1 and CDR2 (germline): LGHDT, YNNKEL (reference sequence).

This chain links TRBV7-3 with TRBJ1-1; 7 bases fit TRBD1. V lost 6 bases and J lost 8; bases outside the gene matches: 9. The CDR3 is 13 residues long. Per germline, CDR1 SGHTA and CDR2 FQGTGA. The CDR3 sequence: CASSRFPGQEAFF. DNA of the CDR3: TGTGCCAGCAGTCGTTTCCCGGGACAGGAAGCTTTCTTT.

CDR3 loop: CASSLGGGRSDTQYF. DNA of the CDR3: TGTGCCAGCAGCTTAGGCGGGGGGCGGTCGGATACGCAGTATTTT. The rearrangement uses TRBV7-7 and TRBJ2-3, with 8 bases fitting TRBD2. This CDR3 contains 15 residues. CDR1 SSHAT and CDR2 FNYEAQ come from the germline V gene (reference sequence). With 1 base clipped from V and 6 bases from J, the junction kept 6 bases outside the gene matches. The whole variable domain, remainder taken from reference TRBV7-7 and TRBJ2-3, is GAGVSQSPRYKVTKRGQDVTLRCDPISSHATLYWYQQALGQGPEFLTYFNYEAQPDKSGLPSDRFSAERPEGSISTLTIQRTEQRDSAMYRCASSLGGGRSDTQYFGPGTRLTVL.

The chain couples TRBV12-3 or TRBV12-4 to TRBJ1-2; unclear D gene. Trimming removed 6 bases from V and 0 bases from J, with 8 bases in between. The CDR3 length is 13 residues. The CDR3 is CASSVNTNYGYTF. CDR3 nucleotides: TGTGCCAGCAGCGTAAATACTAACTATGGCTACACCTTC.

The chain links TRBV9 to TRBJ2-1; possible D gene TRBD1, 6 bases. Germline-derived CDR1 and CDR2 are SGDLS and YYNGEE. The CDR3 length is 17 residues. With 0 bases removed from V and 7 bases from J, the gap between germline ends came to 20 bases. The CDR3 loop reads CASSVDGKQGRRNEQFF. CDR3 nucleotides: TGTGCCAGCAGCGTAGACGGAAAGCAGGGGCGTAGGAATGAGCAGTTCTTC.

V gene TRBV5-1 combines with J gene TRBJ2-5; D may be TRBD2 (6 bases). Per the germline V gene, CDR1 is SGHRS and CDR2 is YFSETQ. V was cut by 3 bases and J by 1 base, with 16 bases left in between. This CDR3 is 16 amino acids long. Here the CDR3 reads CASSSTKGGLQETQYF. The DNA for the CDR3 is TGCGCCAGCAGCTCTACTAAAGGAGGGCTCCAAGAGACCCAGTACTTC.

This clone appeared once. The rearrangement joins TRBV19 to TRBJ1-2; TRBD1 might be the D (5 bases). The V gene's germline CDR1 is LNHDA and CDR2 SQIVND (reference sequence). V gave up 6 bases and J gave up 6 bases, with 11 bases separating them. CDR3 size: 12 residues. The CDR3 region has the DNA TGTGCCAGTAGAGCACAGGTCCATGGCTACACCTTC. Residues: CASRAQVHGYTF.